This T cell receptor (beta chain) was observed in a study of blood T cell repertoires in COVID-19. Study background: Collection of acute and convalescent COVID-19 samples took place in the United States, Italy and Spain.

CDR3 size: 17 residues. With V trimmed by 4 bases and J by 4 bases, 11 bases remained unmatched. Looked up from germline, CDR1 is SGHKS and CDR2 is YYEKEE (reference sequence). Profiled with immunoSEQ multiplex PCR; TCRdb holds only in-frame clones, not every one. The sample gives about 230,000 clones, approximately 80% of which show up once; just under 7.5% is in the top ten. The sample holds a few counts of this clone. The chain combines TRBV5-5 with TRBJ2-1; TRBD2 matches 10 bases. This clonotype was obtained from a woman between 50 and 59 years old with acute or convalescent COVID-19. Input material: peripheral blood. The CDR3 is CASSPKGGSGGYNEQFF. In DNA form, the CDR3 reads TGTGCCAGCAGCCCCAAAGGGGGTAGCGGGGGGTACAATGAGCAGTTCTTC.